The 2 T cell receptor beta chains reported below all come from one sample, sequenced in a study of blood T cell repertoires in COVID-19. Method: immunoSEQ multiplex PCR; TCRdb's copy keeps in-frame clones and lacks some. Here the sample spans roughly 280,000 clones, 70% to 90% being singletons. Sequenced input: peripheral blood. Receptor source: a woman in her 70s with acute or convalescent COVID-19.

On this clone: Other DNA sequences from this sample encode an identical CDR3 as well. The chain combines TRBV3-1 (or the pseudogene TRBV3-2) with TRBJ2-1; tentative D call: TRBD2 (5 bases). The CDR3 has 13 residues. Germline CDR1 reads LGHDT; CDR2 reads YNNKEL (reference sequence). Trimming left V 1 base short and J 6 bases short, with 7 bases between. CDR3 sequence reads: CASSQVEGNEQFF. CDR3 nucleotide sequence: TGTGCCAGCAGCCAAGTCGAGGGCAATGAGCAGTTCTTC.

V gene TRBV6-5 combines with J gene TRBJ2-7, with 7 bases aligning to TRBD1. CDR1 and CDR2 (germline): MNHEY, SVGAGI. This CDR3 spans 14 amino acids. With 5 bases clipped from V and 2 bases from J, the junction kept 6 bases outside the gene matches. The CDR3 here is CASSSRDRTYEQYF. The CDR3 bases are TGTGCCAGCAGTAGCCGGGACAGAACCTACGAGCAGTACTTC.